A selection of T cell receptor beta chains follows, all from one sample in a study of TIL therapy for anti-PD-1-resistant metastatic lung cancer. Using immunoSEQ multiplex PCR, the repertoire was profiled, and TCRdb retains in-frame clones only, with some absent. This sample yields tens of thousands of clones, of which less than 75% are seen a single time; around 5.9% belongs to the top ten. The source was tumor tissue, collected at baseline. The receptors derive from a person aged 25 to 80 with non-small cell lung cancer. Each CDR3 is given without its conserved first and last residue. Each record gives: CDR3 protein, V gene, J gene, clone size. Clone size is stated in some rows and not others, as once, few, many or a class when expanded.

CDR3: ASSLRGSKETQY; V: TRBV7-2; J: TRBJ2-5; size: NA
CDR3: ASSLSARGLGNTGELF; V: TRBV27; J: TRBJ2-2; size: NA
CDR3: ATAGTSPHYT; V: TRBV7-2; J: TRBJ1-2; size: NA
CDR3: ASSLSRLSSYEQY; V: TRBV7-2; J: TRBJ2-7; size: once
CDR3: ASSTGTGGSPLH; V: TRBV7-9; J: TRBJ1-6; size: few
CDR3: ASSEVRTGATGELF; V: TRBV2; J: TRBJ2-2; size: NA
CDR3: ASSRDGGTGELF; V: TRBV5-1; J: TRBJ2-2; size: NA
CDR3: ATSRDRDRGAYEQY; V: TRBV15; J: TRBJ2-7; size: NA
CDR3: ASGLQIAGGSQAGELF; V: TRBV12-5; J: TRBJ2-2; size: few
CDR3: ASRNYNEQF; V: TRBV5-1; J: TRBJ2-1; size: few
CDR3: ASSGSRGLETQY; V: TRBV2; J: TRBJ2-5; size: NA
CDR3: AWSRIQETQY; V: TRBV30; J: TRBJ2-5; size: NA
CDR3: ASRADLLRTEAF; V: TRBV6-6; J: TRBJ1-1; size: NA
CDR3: ASSTSRDRNYGYT; V: TRBV19; J: TRBJ1-2; size: NA
CDR3: ASSTWTGSETQY; V: TRBV19; J: TRBJ2-5; size: NA
CDR3: ASGTGINQPQH; V: TRBV9; J: TRBJ1-5; size: NA
CDR3: ASSLHGGASYYEQY; V: TRBV7-2; J: TRBJ2-7; size: NA
CDR3: AISESGTEAF; V: TRBV10-3; J: TRBJ1-1; size: NA
CDR3: SASDRGAFQPQH; V: TRBV29-1; J: TRBJ1-5; size: few
CDR3: ASSLDRARTDTQY; V: TRBV5-1; J: TRBJ2-3; size: few
CDR3: ASSYSDRGGYGYT; V: TRBV6-6; J: TRBJ1-2; size: NA
CDR3: ASNGQGNTEAF; V: TRBV2; J: TRBJ1-1; size: once
CDR3: ASSTGTSYGELF; V: TRBV5-1; J: TRBJ2-2; size: few
CDR3: ASSLIGTGLSNQPQH; V: TRBV7-9; J: TRBJ1-5; size: NA
CDR3: ASSFVPDEAF; V: TRBV7-8; J: TRBJ1-1; size: once
CDR3: ASTRFGANVLT; V: TRBV6-5; J: TRBJ2-6; size: NA
CDR3: ASSWAGENTEAF; V: TRBV28; J: TRBJ1-1; size: few
CDR3: ASTPWSLTDTQY; V: TRBV2; J: TRBJ2-3; size: NA
CDR3: ASSIQGSFYGYT; V: TRBV28; J: TRBJ1-2; size: NA
CDR3: ASSFGGGDTQY; V: TRBV5-6; J: TRBJ2-3; size: once
CDR3: ASSLRSNQPQH; V: TRBV5-4; J: TRBJ1-5; size: NA
CDR3: AISESGKSYEQY; V: TRBV10-3; J: TRBJ2-7; size: NA
CDR3: ASSFSGGSGGPQH; V: TRBV28; J: TRBJ1-5; size: NA
CDR3: ASSLQGAETQY; V: TRBV28; J: TRBJ2-5; size: NA
CDR3: ASSPSGQGGETQY; V: TRBV28; J: TRBJ2-5; size: NA
CDR3: ASRLDRVSTDTQY; V: TRBV7-2; J: TRBJ2-3; size: NA
CDR3: SVEDPPLAGGPYEQY; V: TRBV29-1; J: TRBJ2-7; size: NA
CDR3: AWSGFSKGETQY; V: TRBV30; J: TRBJ2-5; size: NA
CDR3: ASSYGLFYEQY; V: TRBV9; J: TRBJ2-7; size: NA
CDR3: ASSRQGQGINEKLF; V: TRBV4-1; J: TRBJ1-4; size: NA
CDR3: ASVRTSGRNTGELF; V: TRBV10-1; J: TRBJ2-2; size: few
CDR3: ASSLRDSYNSPLH; V: TRBV28; J: TRBJ1-6; size: NA
CDR3: ASSVYRGVGEAF; V: TRBV9; J: TRBJ1-1; size: once
CDR3: VTQEGFGYGYT; V: TRBV28; J: TRBJ1-2; size: NA
CDR3: ASRDSGADTQY; V: TRBV19; J: TRBJ2-3; size: NA
CDR3: ASSTSGPRRSYEQY; V: TRBV5-5; J: TRBJ2-7; size: NA
CDR3: ASKVRSSTDTQY; V: TRBV5-6; J: TRBJ2-3; size: NA
CDR3: ASSRRRGTSYEQY; V: TRBV28; J: TRBJ2-7; size: once
CDR3: ASSQFGPLGGTQY; V: TRBV4-1; J: TRBJ2-5; size: NA
CDR3: ASSERSDSPLH; V: TRBV27; J: TRBJ1-6; size: few
CDR3: AISQGGTPEAF; V: TRBV10-3; J: TRBJ1-1; size: NA